The 4 T cell receptor beta chains below were found in one sample sequenced in a study of Graves' ophthalmopathy and Graves' hyperthyroidism. Amplification targeted the TCR beta CDR3 regions, with RNA transcripts as the source material. The first round was an RT-PCR with HTBI primers, and the second round was a multiplex PCR. TCRdb independently ran MiXCR on the multiplex PCR reads; one entry per CDR3 protein. The sample consists of roughly 700,000 distinct CDR3 sequences, 40% of them appearing once. Sequenced sample: peripheral blood. The receptor set was obtained from an adult man with Graves' ophthalmopathy.

This chain joins TRBV25-1 and TRBJ1-6; 7 positions agree with TRBD1. After removal of 8 bases from V and 7 bases from J, the junction contained 8 bases not matched to a gene. This CDR3 is built from 14 residues. Per germline, CDR1 MGHDK and CDR2 SYGVNS. The CDR3: CASVTDRANSPLHF. For the CDR3, the DNA is TGTGCCAGCGTGACCGACAGGGCGAATTCACCCCTCCACTTT.

The gene calls are TRBV2 and TRBJ2-3; D gene ambiguous. Germline values: CDR1 SNHLY, CDR2 FYNNEI. V gave up 7 bases and J gave up 4 bases, with 12 bases separating them. There are 13 residues in the CDR3. In DNA, the CDR3 is TGTGCCAGCATTTTAGGGCTCGCAGATACGCAGTATTTT. It translates to CASILGLADTQYF.

This clonotype showed up just a few times. J is TRBJ1-1 and V is TRBV20-1; D gene uncertain. CDR1 is DFQATT, CDR2 SNEGSKA, per germline (reference sequence). The CDR3 loop spans 13 amino acids. Trimming stripped 2 bases from V and 0 bases from J, with 7 bases between. CDR3 DNA: TGCAGTGCTAGAAATTCGATGAACACTGAAGCTTTCTTT. It is translated as CSARNSMNTEAFF.

This clonotype was found many times. The V call is TRBV7-9, the J call TRBJ2-7; D might be TRBD1 (6 bases). There are 13 residues in the CDR3. The ends were cut back, 5 bases at V and 5 bases at J, with 13 bases in the middle. Germline CDR1 reads SEHNR; CDR2 reads FQNEAQ (reference sequence). The CDR3 region has the DNA TGTGCCAGCAGCCAACAGGGTTGGGACGAGCAGTACTTC. Translating gives CASSQQGWDEQYF.